One sample yielded the 23 T cell receptor beta chains listed below, sequenced in a study of OX40 agonist ivuxolimab in advanced cancers. TCRdb's table, derived via immunoSEQ multiplex PCR, lists solely in-frame clones and lacks some. The sample lists roughly 70,000 clones, more than 80% occurring once. The sequencing here drew on CD4+ or CD8+ T cells sorted from blood, taken in a trial of the OX40 agonist ivuxolimab. These receptors were taken from an adult with an advanced solid tumor such as melanoma, head and neck, liver or kidney cancer.

This clone has only one observation. This chain joins TRBV10-1 and TRBJ1-1, with D hard to call. Germline V gives CDR1 WNHNN, CDR2 SYGVQD (reference sequence). The CDR3 consists of 12 residues. V gave up 6 bases and J gave up 6 bases, with 11 bases separating them. The CDR3 region is CASRALWAEAFF. Written as DNA, the CDR3 is TGCGCCAGCAGGGCCCTGTGGGCTGAAGCTTTCTTT.

This clone showed up just once. This chain uses TRBV4-2 with TRBJ2-3; D not resolved. The V end was cut by 0 bases, the J end by 8 bases, with 9 bases between. This CDR3 is built from 13 residues. Germline V gene data show CDR1 as LGHNA and CDR2 as YNFKEQ. The CDR3, as DNA: TGTGCCAGCAGCCAAGATATGGACGGTACGCAGTATTTT. It encodes CASSQDMDGTQYF.

The CDR3: CSVARAGLNEQFF. CDR3 sequence (DNA): TGCAGCGTTGCCCGGGCCGGGTTGAATGAGCAGTTCTTC. This rearrangement joins TRBV29-1 to TRBJ2-1; the D is unclear. The CDR3 extends over 13 amino acids. Deletions cut 4 bases from V and 7 bases from J, with 14 bases between. Germline V gives CDR1 SQVTM, CDR2 ANQGSEA.

This clone showed up just a few times. V gene TRBV7-2 combines with J gene TRBJ2-7; 13 nucleotides agree with TRBD2. The germline gives CDR1 SGHTA, CDR2 FQGNSA. This CDR3 comprises 16 residues. J lost 1 base, V lost 5 bases, and 5 bases had no gene match. The DNA of the CDR3 is TGTGCCAGCAGCCGGACTAGCGGGAGTGTGTCCTACGAGCAGTACTTC. It specifies CASSRTSGSVSYEQYF.

The J gene is TRBJ2-5, the V gene TRBV7-9; TRBD2 agrees at 13 bases. V lost 5 bases and J lost 2; bases outside the gene matches: 8. This CDR3 region has 17 residues. From germline, CDR1 is SEHNR and CDR2 FQNEAQ (reference sequence). CDR3 sequence (DNA): TGTGCCAGCAGCAAATCAGGGACTAGCGGGACTCAAGAGACCCAGTACTTC. Translating it yields CASSKSGTSGTQETQYF.

The chain carries TRBV9 and TRBJ1-4; 8 nucleotides match TRBD1. CDR1 SGDLS and CDR2 YYNGEE come from the germline V gene. With V trimmed by 4 bases and J by 7 bases, 9 bases remained unmatched. The CDR3 contains 15 residues. Written as DNA, the CDR3 is TGTGCCAGCAGCTCCCAGGACAGGGTGGGTGAAAAACTGTTTTTT. It translates to CASSSQDRVGEKLFF. Filled out from reference TRBV9 and TRBJ1-4, the complete variable domain reads DSGVTQTPKHLITATGQRVTLRCSPRSGDLSVYWYQQSLDQGLQFLIQYYNGEERAKGNILERFSAQQFPDLHSELNLSSLELGDSALYFCASSSQDRVGEKLFFGSGTQLSVL.

The chain is built from TRBV10-3 and TRBJ1-2, with TRBD1 matching over 7 bases. V was pared by 4 bases and J by 7 bases, with 3 bases of the junction left unmatched. CDR1 and CDR2 (germline): ENHRY, SYGVKD. The length of the CDR3 is 12 residues. CDR3 DNA sequence: TGTGCCATCAGTGTTGGGACAGCTGGCTACACCTTC. Translating it yields CAISVGTAGYTF.

The chain links TRBV30 to TRBJ2-5; D possibly corresponds to TRBD2 (5 bases). CDR1 and CDR2 from the germline V gene are GTSNPN and SVGIG (reference sequence). This CDR3 has 13 amino acids. The V end was cut by 0 bases, the J end by 3 bases, with 8 bases between. CDR3 DNA sequence: TGTGCCTGGAGTGTACAAGCGGAAGAGACCCAGTACTTC. Encoded protein: CAWSVQAEETQYF.

The chain links TRBV11-3 to TRBJ2-2, with 7 bases aligning to TRBD2. The V gene end was trimmed by 5 bases and the J gene end by 8 bases; junction bases not matched to a gene: 5. The CDR3 spans 13 residues. Germline V gene sequence: CDR1 SGHNT, CDR2 YENEEA. The DNA of the CDR3 is TGTGCCAGCAGCGAGGGGAGGGAAGGGGAGCTGTTTTTT. Translating gives CASSEGREGELFF.

The chain couples TRBV2 to TRBJ2-3; 7 bases line up with TRBD2. This CDR3 is 14 amino acids long. Germline trimming cut 1 base from V and 7 bases from J; bases unmatched to any gene: 5. Looked up from germline, CDR1 is SNHLY and CDR2 is FYNNEI. The CDR3: CASSEVRGRNTQYF. The CDR3 DNA reads as TGTGCCAGCAGTGAAGTGCGGGGGAGGAATACGCAGTATTTT.

This CDR3 reads CASSLGSREAFF. CDR3 nucleotide sequence: TGTGCCAGCAGCCTGGGGTCCAGGGAAGCTTTCTTT. The genes are TRBV11-3 and TRBJ1-1, with unresolved D. Germline CDR1 and CDR2: SGHNT and YENEEA. The CDR3 extends over 12 amino acids. Deletions cut 5 bases from V and 8 bases from J, with 12 bases between. The full variable domain, its missing parts supplied by reference TRBV11-3 and TRBJ1-1, is EAGVVQSPRYKIIEKKQPVAFWCNPISGHNTLYWYLQNLGQGPELLIRYENEEAVDDSQLPKDRFSAERLKGVDSTLKIQPAELGDSAVYLCASSLGSREAFFGQGTRLTVV.

The CDR3 nucleotides are TGTGCCTGGAGTATCAGTCGGACTGTAAACATTCAGTACTTC. Encoded protein: CAWSISRTVNIQYF. The rearrangement joins TRBV30 to TRBJ2-4; a weak D match, TRBD2 (5 bases). V shed 2 bases and J shed 6 bases, with 14 bases lying between them. The CDR3 sequence is 14 residues long. Germline V lookup: CDR1 GTSNPN, CDR2 SVGIG (reference sequence).

This clone was seen just once. The V gene is TRBV7-2, the J gene TRBJ2-7; D gene uncertain. In germline, CDR1 is SGHTA, CDR2 FQGNSA. V lost 5 bases and J lost 0, with 14 bases in between. The CDR3 has 15 amino acids. CDR3 DNA: TGTGCCAGCAGCCCATCTTTGGGTAGCTCCTACGAGCAGTACTTC. Its translation: CASSPSLGSSYEQYF.

The chain is built from TRBV11-3 and TRBJ2-3; no clear D gene. The CDR3 consists of 12 residues. Trimming took off 2 bases at V and 4 bases at J, with 4 bases between the two ends. The germline V gene encodes CDR1 SGHNT and CDR2 YENEEA. CDR3 in amino acids: CASSLMSDTQYF. The DNA for the CDR3 is TGTGCCAGCAGCTTAATGTCAGATACGCAGTATTTT.

The rearrangement uses TRBV10-3 and TRBJ2-7; D is uncertain. The CDR3 spans 15 residues. Germline assignment: CDR1 ENHRY and CDR2 SYGVKD. V lost 4 bases and J lost 3, with 16 bases in between. The CDR3 nucleotides read TGTGCCATCAGTGTGAGCCCCCGGGTGGACTACGAGCAGTACTTC. Amino acids: CAISVSPRVDYEQYF.

This chain connects TRBV7-3 to TRBJ2-1; TRBD1 matches 10 bases. This CDR3 has 15 residues. Germline V lookup: CDR1 SGHTA, CDR2 FQGTGA. J lost 2 bases, V lost 4 bases, and 2 bases had no gene match. The DNA for the CDR3 is TGTGCCAGCAGCTCCGGACAGGGGGCCTACAATGAGCAGTTCTTC. Amino acids: CASSSGQGAYNEQFF.

The chain employs TRBV11-2 and TRBJ2-1, with D possibly TRBD2 on 6 matching bases. The V end was cut by 5 bases, the J end by 5 bases, with 16 bases between. Germline lookup yields CDR1 SGHAT and CDR2 FQNNGV. This CDR3 has 15 residues. The DNA for the CDR3 is TGTGCCAGCAGCCGGAATAGCGGAGTCAACAATGAGCAGTTCTTC. This encodes CASSRNSGVNNEQFF.

The rearrangement links TRBV5-4 to TRBJ2-1; 13 positions match TRBD2. The CDR3 extends over 15 amino acids. The V and J ends lost 4 bases and 8 bases, in that order; junction bases with no gene match: 6. The germline V gene has CDR1 SGHNT and CDR2 YYREEE (reference sequence). CDR3 in DNA: TGTGCCAGCAGCCTAACTAGCGGGGGGGCCCATGAGCAGTTCTTC. Its translation: CASSLTSGGAHEQFF.

The V and J genes are TRBV5-1 and TRBJ2-7, with 7 nucleotides matching TRBD1. Germline CDR1 is SGHRS and CDR2 is YFSETQ. CDR3 length equals 13 residues. V dropped 5 bases and J dropped 7; count of bases not matched to a gene: 9. The CDR3 nucleotides are TGCGCCAGCAGATATTCGACAGGGATTGAGCAGTACTTC. It encodes CASRYSTGIEQYF.

The V and J genes are TRBV29-1 and TRBJ1-4; unclear D gene. Germline V CDR1 and CDR2: SQVTM, ANQGSEA. Trimming stripped 4 bases from V and 6 bases from J, with 9 bases between. This CDR3 spans 12 amino acids. CDR3 protein: CSVGSTDEKLFF. The CDR3 region has the DNA TGCAGCGTTGGGTCAACGGATGAAAAACTGTTTTTT.

This chain uses TRBV9 with TRBJ2-3; 16 bases align to TRBD2. J gave up 10 bases and V 3 bases, and 2 bases lay outside the gene matches. The CDR3 runs to 14 residues. Per the germline V gene, CDR1 is SGDLS and CDR2 is YYNGEE. This CDR3 is CASSAGTSGGAQYF. Written as DNA, the CDR3 is TGTGCCAGCAGCGCCGGGACTAGCGGGGGGGCGCAGTATTTT.

This rearrangement joins TRBV19 to TRBJ2-1; D call uncertain. The germline V gene has CDR1 LNHDA and CDR2 SQIVND (reference sequence). V lost 5 bases, J lost 7 bases, and 15 bases lay in between. The CDR3 runs 14 residues. The CDR3 DNA reads TGTGCCAGTAGTCCAACATCAAACCATAATGAGCAGTTCTTC. Translated: CASSPTSNHNEQFF. Supplemented by reference TRBV19 and TRBJ2-1, the full variable domain reads DGGITQSPKYLFRKEGQNVTLSCEQNLNHDAMYWYRQDPGQGLRLIYYSQIVNDFQKGDIAEGYSVSREKKESFPLTVTSAQKNPTAFYLCASSPTSNHNEQFFGPGTRLTVL.

This chain joins TRBV30 and TRBJ1-6, with D unresolved. This CDR3 has 15 residues. V lost 1 base and J 7 bases, leaving 14 bases between the germline ends. CDR1 and CDR2 (germline): GTSNPN, SVGIG (reference sequence). The CDR3 is CAWSAYGTGNSPLHF. CDR3 sequence (DNA): TGTGCCTGGAGTGCATATGGAACTGGAAATTCACCCCTCCACTTT.